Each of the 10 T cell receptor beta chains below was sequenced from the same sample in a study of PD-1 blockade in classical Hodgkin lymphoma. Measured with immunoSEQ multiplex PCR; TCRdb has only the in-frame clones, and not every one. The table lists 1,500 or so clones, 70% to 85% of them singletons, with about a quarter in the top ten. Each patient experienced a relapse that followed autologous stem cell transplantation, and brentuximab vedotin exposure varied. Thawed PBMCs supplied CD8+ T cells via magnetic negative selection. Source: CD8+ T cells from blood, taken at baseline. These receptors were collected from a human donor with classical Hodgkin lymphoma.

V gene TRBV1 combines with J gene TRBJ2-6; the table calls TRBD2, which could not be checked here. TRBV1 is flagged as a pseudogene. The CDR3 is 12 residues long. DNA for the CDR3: TGCACCAGCAGTAATCGGGCCAACGTCCTGACTTTC. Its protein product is CTSSNRANVLTF.

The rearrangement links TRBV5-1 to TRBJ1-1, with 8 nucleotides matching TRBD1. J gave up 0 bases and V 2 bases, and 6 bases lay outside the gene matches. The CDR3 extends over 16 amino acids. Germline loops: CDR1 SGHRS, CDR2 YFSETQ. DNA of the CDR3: TGCGCCAGCAGCTTTAGACAGGGGAACATGAACACTGAAGCTTTCTTT. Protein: CASSFRQGNMNTEAFF. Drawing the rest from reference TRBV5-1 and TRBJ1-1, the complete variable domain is KAGVTQTPRYLIKTRGQQVTLSCSPISGHRSVSWYQQTPGQGLQFLFEYFSETQRNKGNFPGRFSGRQFSNSRSEMNVSTLELGDSALYLCASSFRQGNMNTEAFFGQGTRLTVV.

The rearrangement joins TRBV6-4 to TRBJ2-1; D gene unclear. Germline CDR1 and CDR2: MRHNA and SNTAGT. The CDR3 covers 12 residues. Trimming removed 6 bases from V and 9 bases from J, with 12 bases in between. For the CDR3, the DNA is TGTGCCAGCAGCACCTTAGGTGGTGAGCAGTTCTTC. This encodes CASSTLGGEQFF.

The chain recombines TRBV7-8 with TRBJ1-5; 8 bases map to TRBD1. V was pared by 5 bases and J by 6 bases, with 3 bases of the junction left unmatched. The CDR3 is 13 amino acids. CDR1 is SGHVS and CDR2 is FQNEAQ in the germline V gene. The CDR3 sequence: CASSDRGGQPQHF. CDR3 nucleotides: TGTGCCAGCAGCGACAGGGGAGGTCAGCCCCAGCATTTT. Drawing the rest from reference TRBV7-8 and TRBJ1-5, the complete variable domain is GAGVSQSPRYKVAKRGQDVALRCDPISGHVSLFWYQQALGQGPEFLTYFQNEAQLDKSGLPSDRFFAERPEGSVSTLKIQRTQQEDSAVYLCASSDRGGQPQHFGDGTRLSIL.

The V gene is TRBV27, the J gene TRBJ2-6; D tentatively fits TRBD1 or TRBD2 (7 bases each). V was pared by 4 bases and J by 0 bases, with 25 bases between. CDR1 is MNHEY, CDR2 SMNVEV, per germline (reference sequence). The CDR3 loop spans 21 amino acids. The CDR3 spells CASSSFWGGQTDSSGANVLTF. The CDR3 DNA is TGTGCCAGCAGTTCTTTTTGGGGGGGACAGACTGATAGCTCTGGGGCCAACGTCCTGACTTTC.

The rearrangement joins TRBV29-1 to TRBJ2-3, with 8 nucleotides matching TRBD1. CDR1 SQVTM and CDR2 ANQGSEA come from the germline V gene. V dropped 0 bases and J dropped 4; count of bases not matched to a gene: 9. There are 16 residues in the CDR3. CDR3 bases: TGCAGCGTTGAAGAGTGGGCAGGGGGCGCAGCAGATACGCAGTATTTT. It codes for CSVEEWAGGAADTQYF.

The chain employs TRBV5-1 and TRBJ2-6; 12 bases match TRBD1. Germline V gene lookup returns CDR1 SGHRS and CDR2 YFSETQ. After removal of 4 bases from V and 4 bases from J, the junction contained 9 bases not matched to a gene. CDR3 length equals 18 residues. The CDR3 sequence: CASSGWRDRGPGANVLTF. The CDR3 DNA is TGCGCCAGCAGCGGGTGGCGGGACAGGGGGCCAGGGGCCAACGTCCTGACTTTC.

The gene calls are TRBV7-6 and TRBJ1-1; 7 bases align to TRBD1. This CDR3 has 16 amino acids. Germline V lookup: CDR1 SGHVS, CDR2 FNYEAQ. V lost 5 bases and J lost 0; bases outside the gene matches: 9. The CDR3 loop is CASSPRTGFMNTEAFF. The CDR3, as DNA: TGTGCCAGCAGCCCTAGGACAGGATTCATGAACACTGAAGCTTTCTTT.

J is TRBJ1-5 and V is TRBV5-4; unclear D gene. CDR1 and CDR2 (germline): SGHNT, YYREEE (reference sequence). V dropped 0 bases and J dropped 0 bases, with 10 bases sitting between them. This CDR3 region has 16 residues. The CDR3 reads CASSLDGAYSNQPQHF. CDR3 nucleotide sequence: TGTGCCAGCAGCTTGGACGGCGCTTATAGCAATCAGCCCCAGCATTTT.

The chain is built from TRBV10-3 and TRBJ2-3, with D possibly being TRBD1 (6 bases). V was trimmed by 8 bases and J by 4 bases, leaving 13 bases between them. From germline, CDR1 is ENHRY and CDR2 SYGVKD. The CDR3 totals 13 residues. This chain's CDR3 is CAIGSGDPDTQYF. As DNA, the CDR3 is TGTGCCATCGGATCAGGGGACCCAGATACGCAGTATTTT.